The rows below give T cell receptor beta chains drawn from one sample of a study of PD-1 blockade in mismatch repair-deficient tumors. Clones were read by immunoSEQ multiplex PCR, and TCRdb kept only the in-frame ones, dropping some. The top ten clones hold under 20% of a sample with over 15,000 clones, about four fifths of them seen once. The specimen comprised PBMCs, sampled before pembrolizumab treatment. Receptor source: an adult with mismatch repair-deficient cancer. The CDR3 runs from the conserved cysteine through the conserved F or W. D genes are given only for firm matches. Clone size appears in some rows only: once, few, many, or a class for an expanded clone.

TRBV7-2,once,TRBJ2-3,TRBD2,TGTGCCAGCAGCATTGCTAGCGGGAGAGGAGATACGCAGTATTTT,CASSIASGRGDTQYF
TRBV9,NA,TRBJ2-3,NA,TGTGCCAGCAGCGTCGAAGGGTCGGCAGATACGCAGTATTTT,CASSVEGSADTQYF
TRBV25-1,NA,TRBJ2-5,TRBD1,TGTGCCAGCTCGACAGGGGACCAAGAGACCCAGTACTTC,CASSTGDQETQYF
TRBV27,NA,TRBJ2-5,TRBD1,TGTGCCAGCAGGGACAGGGCGCAAGAGACCCAGTACTTC,CASRDRAQETQYF
TRBV19,NA,TRBJ2-7,NA,TGTGCCAGTAGTCTGGGGGGGCCTTCAGGCGAGCAGTACTTC,CASSLGGPSGEQYF
TRBV4-1,once,TRBJ2-2,NA,TGCGCCAGCAGCCAAGGGACAGTAACCACGGGGGAGCTGTTTTTT,CASSQGTVTTGELFF
TRBV21-1,NA,TRBJ1-5,NA,TGTGCCAGCAGCAAGGGTCAGCCCCAGCATTTT,CASSKGQPQHF
TRBV7-9,NA,TRBJ2-2,TRBD1,TGTGCCAGCAGCTACCCGGGACAGGAGAACACCGGGGAGCTGTTTTTT,CASSYPGQENTGELFF
TRBV20-1,NA,TRBJ2-5,NA,TGCAGTGCTATTCAAGAGACCCAGTACTTC,CSAIQETQYF
TRBV6-6,NA,TRBJ2-7,TRBD1,TGTGCCAGCAGTTACTCCGGGACAGGGGGCTACGAGCAGTACTTC,CASSYSGTGGYEQYF
TRBV7-9,once,TRBJ2-3,NA,TGTGCCAGCAGCTTGGGGACCACTATGACAGATACGCAGTATTTT,CASSLGTTMTDTQYF
TRBV2,NA,TRBJ2-5,NA,TGTGCCAGCAGTGAAGAGACCCAGTACTTC,CASSEETQYF
TRBV18,NA,TRBJ1-5,NA,TGTGCCAGCTCACCCCCGGGACACCGCGATCAGCCCCAGCATTTT,CASSPPGHRDQPQHF
TRBV5-1,few,TRBJ2-2,TRBD2,TGCGCCAGCAGCTTGGGACTAGCGGGAGGAGGTGCCGGGGAGCTGTTTTTT,CASSLGLAGGGAGELFF
TRBV5-1,NA,TRBJ2-7,NA,TGCGCCAGCAGCCCGGCGGCACTGACAATAACCTACGAGCAGTACTTC,CASSPAALTITYEQYF
TRBV2,NA,TRBJ1-4,NA,TGTGCCAGCAGTGAAAGGGCACAAGCTAATGAAAAACTGTTTTTT,CASSERAQANEKLFF
TRBV27,few,TRBJ2-7,NA,TGTGCCAGCAGTTTAAAAGGCGGGAACGAGCAGTACTTC,CASSLKGGNEQYF
TRBV6-4,NA,TRBJ2-1,TRBD2,TGTGCCAGCCCTGGGAGACTAGCGGGCCACCATGAGCAGTTCTTC,CASPGRLAGHHEQFF
TRBV28,NA,TRBJ1-5,NA,TGTGCCAGCCGAGCGAGGGGGGATCTATCATCCCGCAATCAGCCCCAGCATTTT,CASRARGDLSSRNQPQHF
TRBV9,NA,TRBJ2-3,NA,TGTGCCAGCAGCGTAGGGGGGGGCTCTAGCACAGATACGCAGTATTTT,CASSVGGGSSTDTQYF
TRBV19,NA,TRBJ2-6,TRBD1,TGTGCCAGTAGTAGTCCTTGGACAGGGGTCTCTGGGGCCAACGTCCTGACTTTC,CASSSPWTGVSGANVLTF
TRBV18,NA,TRBJ2-3,TRBD2,TGTGCCAGCTCACCAGTTAGCGGGACTTACACAGATACGCAGTATTTT,CASSPVSGTYTDTQYF
TRBV4-3,few,TRBJ2-7,TRBD1,TGCGCCAGCAGCCAAGAGACAGGGGGTTCCTACGAGCAGTACTTC,CASSQETGGSYEQYF
TRBV5-6,few,TRBJ2-5,NA,TGTGCCAGCAGCTTGTTGGGAGCCGATGAGGAGACCCAGTACTTC,CASSLLGADEETQYF
TRBV11-2,NA,TRBJ1-3,NA,TGTGCCAGCAGCCCAGGGGTCCTGGACACCATATATTTT,CASSPGVLDTIYF
TRBV30,NA,TRBJ2-3,TRBD2,TGTGCCTGGAGTGAGCTAAGCGGGAGTAGCGGAGATACGCAGTATTTT,CAWSELSGSSGDTQYF
TRBV28,NA,TRBJ2-5,NA,TGTGCCAGCAGTACCCCGACAGAGACCCAGTACTTC,CASSTPTETQYF
TRBV7-9,NA,TRBJ1-1,NA,TGTGCCAGCAGCTATGGGAGAATGAACACTGAAGCTTTCTTT,CASSYGRMNTEAFF
TRBV5-1,NA,TRBJ2-7,NA,TGCGCCAGCAGCTCTACCCCGACAGGCCATTACGAGCAGTACTTC,CASSSTPTGHYEQYF
TRBV7-9,once,TRBJ2-3,TRBD1,TGTGCCAGCAGCTATGGACAGGGGGACACAGATACGCAGTATTTT,CASSYGQGDTDTQYF
TRBV4-1,NA,TRBJ1-2,TRBD1,TGCGCCAGCAGCCAAGATGACAGGGAAAACTATGGCTACACCTTC,CASSQDDRENYGYTF
TRBV25-1,NA,TRBJ2-3,NA,TGTGCCAGCAGCGGTCAAATCACAGATACGCAGTATTTT,CASSGQITDTQYF